Following are 3 T cell receptor beta chains from one sample sequenced in a study of T cell changes during pregnancy in multiple sclerosis. Here immunoSEQ multiplex PCR was the method, and the copy in TCRdb shows in-frame clones only, minus some. Of more than 35,000 clones detected, about 94% appear once; the ten largest clones hold roughly 0.4%. Sample: CD4+ T cells from peripheral blood mononuclear cells, taken in the second trimester of pregnancy. The receptors were sampled from a female donor with multiple sclerosis, enrolled in a pregnancy study.

This clone showed up just once. CDR3 loop: CASSAGLAGSTDTQYF. The CDR3 DNA reads as TGTGCCAGCAGTGCAGGGCTAGCGGGAAGCACAGATACGCAGTATTTT. The chain recombines TRBV2 with TRBJ2-3; TRBD2 agrees at 9 bases. From germline, CDR1 is SNHLY and CDR2 FYNNEI. The V gene end was trimmed by 4 bases and the J gene end by 0 bases; junction bases not matched to a gene: 5. CDR3 length: 16 amino acids.

The chain recombines TRBV4-3 with TRBJ1-1; 8 positions match TRBD1. In germline, CDR1 is LGHNA, CDR2 YSLEER. The V gene end was trimmed by 5 bases and the J gene end by 0 bases; junction bases not matched to a gene: 2. The CDR3 contains 14 residues. The CDR3, as DNA: TGCGCCAGCAGCTGGACAGGGATGAACACTGAAGCTTTCTTT. Amino acids: CASSWTGMNTEAFF.

V gene TRBV4-3 combines with J gene TRBJ2-2, with D hard to call. The CDR3 sequence is 14 residues long. V was shortened by 0 bases and J by 5 bases, with 7 bases between the two germline ends. Per germline, CDR1 LGHNA and CDR2 YSLEER. CDR3 coding DNA: TGCGCCAGCAGCCAAGATCCCCTTACCGGGGAGCTGTTTTTT. This translates into CASSQDPLTGELFF.